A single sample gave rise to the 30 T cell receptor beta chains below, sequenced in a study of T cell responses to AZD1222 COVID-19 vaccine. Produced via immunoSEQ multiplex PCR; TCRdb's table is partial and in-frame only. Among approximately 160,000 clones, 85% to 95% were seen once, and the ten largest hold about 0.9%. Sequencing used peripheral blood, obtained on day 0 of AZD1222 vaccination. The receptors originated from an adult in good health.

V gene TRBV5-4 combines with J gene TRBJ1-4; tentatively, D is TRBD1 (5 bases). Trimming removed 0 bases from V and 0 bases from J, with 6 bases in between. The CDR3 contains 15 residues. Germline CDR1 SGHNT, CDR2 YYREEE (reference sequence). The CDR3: CASSLVGATNEKLFF. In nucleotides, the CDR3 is TGTGCCAGCAGCTTGGTGGGGGCAACTAATGAAAAACTGTTTTTT. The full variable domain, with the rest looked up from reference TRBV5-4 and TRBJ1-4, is ETGVTQSPTHLIKTRGQQVTLRCSSQSGHNTVSWYQQALGQGPQFIFQYYREEENGRGNFPPRFSGLQFPNYSSELNVNALELDDSALYLCASSLVGATNEKLFFGSGTQLSVL.

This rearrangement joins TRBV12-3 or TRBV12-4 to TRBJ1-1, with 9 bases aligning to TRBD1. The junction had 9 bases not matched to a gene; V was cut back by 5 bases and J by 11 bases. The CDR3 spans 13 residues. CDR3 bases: TGTGCCAGCAGTCAATCACAGGGGGCGTGGGCTTTCTTT. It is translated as CASSQSQGAWAFF.

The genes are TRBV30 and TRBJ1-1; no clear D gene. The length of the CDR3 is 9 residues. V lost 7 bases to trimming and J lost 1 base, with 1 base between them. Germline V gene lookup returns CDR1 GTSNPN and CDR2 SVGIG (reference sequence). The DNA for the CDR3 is TGTGCCTCGAACACTGAAGCTTTCTTT. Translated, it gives CASNTEAFF.

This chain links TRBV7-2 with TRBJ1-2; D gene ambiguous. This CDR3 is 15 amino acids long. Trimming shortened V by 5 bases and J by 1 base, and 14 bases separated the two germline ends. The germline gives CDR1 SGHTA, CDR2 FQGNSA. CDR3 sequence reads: CASSPSAGSNYGYTF. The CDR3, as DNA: TGTGCCAGCAGCCCAAGTGCAGGCAGTAACTATGGCTACACCTTC.

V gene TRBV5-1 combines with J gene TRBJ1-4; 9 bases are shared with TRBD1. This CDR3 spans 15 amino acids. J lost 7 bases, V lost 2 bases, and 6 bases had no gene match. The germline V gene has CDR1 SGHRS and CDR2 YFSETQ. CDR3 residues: CASSLGDRAVEKLFF. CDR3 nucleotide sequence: TGCGCCAGCAGCTTAGGGGACAGGGCAGTTGAAAAACTGTTTTTT.

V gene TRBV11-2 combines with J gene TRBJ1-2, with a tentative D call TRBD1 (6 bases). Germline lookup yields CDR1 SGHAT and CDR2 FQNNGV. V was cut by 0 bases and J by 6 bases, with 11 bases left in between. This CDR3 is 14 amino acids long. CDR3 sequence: CASSLDRGQDGYTF. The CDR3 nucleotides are TGTGCCAGCAGCTTAGATCGGGGGCAGGATGGCTACACCTTC.

The CDR3 DNA reads TGTGCCAGCAGCTTTACGACAAGACATCTCACTGAAGCTTTCTTT. Residues: CASSFTTRHLTEAFF. The chain links TRBV11-2 to TRBJ1-1; D is ambiguous. Germline CDR1 SGHAT, CDR2 FQNNGV. CDR3 length equals 15 residues. The germline V and J ends were trimmed by 3 bases and 4 bases, with 15 bases remaining between them.

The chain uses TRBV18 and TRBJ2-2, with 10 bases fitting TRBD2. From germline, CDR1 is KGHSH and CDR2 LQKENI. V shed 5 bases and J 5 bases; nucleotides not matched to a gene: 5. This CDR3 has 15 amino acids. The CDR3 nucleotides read TGTGCCAGCTCAACACTAGCGGGGTCTACCGGGGAGCTGTTTTTT. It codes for CASSTLAGSTGELFF.

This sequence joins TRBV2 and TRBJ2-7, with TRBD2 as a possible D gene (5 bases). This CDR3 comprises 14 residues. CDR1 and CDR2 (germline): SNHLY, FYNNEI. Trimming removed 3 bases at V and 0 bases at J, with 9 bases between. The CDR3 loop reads CASSDSRGSYEQYF. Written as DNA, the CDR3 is TGTGCCAGCAGTGACTCCCGGGGCTCCTACGAGCAGTACTTC.

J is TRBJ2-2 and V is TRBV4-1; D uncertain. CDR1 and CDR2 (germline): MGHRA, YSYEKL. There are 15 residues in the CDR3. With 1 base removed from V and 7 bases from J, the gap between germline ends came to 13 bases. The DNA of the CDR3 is TGCGCCAGCAGCCAAGGGGTTCCCTTCCACGGGGAGCTGTTTTTT. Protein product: CASSQGVPFHGELFF.

In DNA form, the CDR3 reads TGTGCCAGCAGTGAAGCGCTTCCAGGGGAAATATACTATGGCTACACCTTC. Translation: CASSEALPGEIYYGYTF. The chain combines TRBV6-1 with TRBJ1-2, with D maybe TRBD1 (6 bases). Trimming left V 0 bases short and J 3 bases short, with 17 bases between. Germline-derived CDR1 and CDR2 are MNHNS and SASEGT. The CDR3 is made up of 17 amino acids.

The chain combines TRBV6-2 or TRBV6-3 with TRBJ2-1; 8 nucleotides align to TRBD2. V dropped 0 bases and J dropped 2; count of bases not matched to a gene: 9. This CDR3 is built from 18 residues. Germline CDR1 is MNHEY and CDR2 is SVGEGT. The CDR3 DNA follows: TGTGCCAGCAGTTACTCGAAGCGGGGCGGGGGGCCCTACAATGAGCAGTTCTTC. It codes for CASSYSKRGGGPYNEQFF.

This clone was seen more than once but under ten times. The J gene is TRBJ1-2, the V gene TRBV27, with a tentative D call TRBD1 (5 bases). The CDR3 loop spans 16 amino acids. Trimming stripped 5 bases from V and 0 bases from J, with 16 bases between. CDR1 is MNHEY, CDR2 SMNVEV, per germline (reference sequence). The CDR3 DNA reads TGTGCCAGCAGTCTTACCGGGACTCAAGCTAACTATGGCTACACCTTC. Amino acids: CASSLTGTQANYGYTF.

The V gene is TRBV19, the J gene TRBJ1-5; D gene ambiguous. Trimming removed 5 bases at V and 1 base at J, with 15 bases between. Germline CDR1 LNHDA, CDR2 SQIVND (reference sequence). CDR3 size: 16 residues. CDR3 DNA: TGTGCCAGTAGTGGTAGTTTGCGGATGAGCAATCAGCCCCAGCATTTT. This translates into CASSGSLRMSNQPQHF.

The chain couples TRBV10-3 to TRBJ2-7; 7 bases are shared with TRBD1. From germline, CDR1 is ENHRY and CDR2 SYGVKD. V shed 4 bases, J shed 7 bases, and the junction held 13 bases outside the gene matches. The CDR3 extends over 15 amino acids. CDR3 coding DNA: TGTGCCATCAGTGGGGGCCTTAGACAGGGCTTGGAGCAGTACTTC. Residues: CAISGGLRQGLEQYF.

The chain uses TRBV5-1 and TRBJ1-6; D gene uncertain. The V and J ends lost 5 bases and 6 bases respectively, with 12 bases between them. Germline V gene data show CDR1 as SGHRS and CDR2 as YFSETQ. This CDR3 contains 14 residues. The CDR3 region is CASSDGPRNSPLHF. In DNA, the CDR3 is TGCGCCAGCAGTGACGGACCCCGTAATTCACCCCTCCACTTT.

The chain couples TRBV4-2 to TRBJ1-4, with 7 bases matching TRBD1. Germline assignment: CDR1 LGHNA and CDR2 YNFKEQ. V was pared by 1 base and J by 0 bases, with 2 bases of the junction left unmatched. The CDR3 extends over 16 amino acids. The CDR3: CASSQVGQSTNEKLFF. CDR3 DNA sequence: TGTGCCAGCAGCCAAGTGGGACAGTCAACTAATGAAAAACTGTTTTTT.

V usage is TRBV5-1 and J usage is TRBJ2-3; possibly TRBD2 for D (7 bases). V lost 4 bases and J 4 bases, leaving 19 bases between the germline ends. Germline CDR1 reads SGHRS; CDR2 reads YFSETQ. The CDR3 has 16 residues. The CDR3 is CASSPRGGGMADTQYF. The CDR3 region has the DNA TGCGCCAGCAGCCCACGAGGGGGAGGGATGGCAGATACGCAGTATTTT. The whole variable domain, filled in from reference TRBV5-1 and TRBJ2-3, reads KAGVTQTPRYLIKTRGQQVTLSCSPISGHRSVSWYQQTPGQGLQFLFEYFSETQRNKGNFPGRFSGRQFSNSRSEMNVSTLELGDSALYLCASSPRGGGMADTQYFGPGTRLTVL.

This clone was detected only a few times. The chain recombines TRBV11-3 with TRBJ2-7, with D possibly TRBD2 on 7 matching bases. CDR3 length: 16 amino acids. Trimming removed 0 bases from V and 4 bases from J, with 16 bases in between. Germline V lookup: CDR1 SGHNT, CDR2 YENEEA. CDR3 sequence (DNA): TGTGCCAGCAGCTTAGATCGAGGGGGGGCCGGGTACGAGCAGTACTTC. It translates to CASSLDRGGAGYEQYF.

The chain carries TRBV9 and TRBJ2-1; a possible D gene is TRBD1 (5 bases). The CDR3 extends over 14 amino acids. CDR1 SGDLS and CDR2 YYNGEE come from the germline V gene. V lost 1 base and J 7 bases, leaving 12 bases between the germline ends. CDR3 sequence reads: CASSVQGGLNEQFF. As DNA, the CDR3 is TGTGCCAGCAGCGTACAGGGCGGCTTGAATGAGCAGTTCTTC.

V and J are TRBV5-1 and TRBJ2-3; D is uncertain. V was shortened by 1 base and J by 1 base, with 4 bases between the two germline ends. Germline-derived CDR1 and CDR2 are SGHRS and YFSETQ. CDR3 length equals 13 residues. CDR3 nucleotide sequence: TGCGCCAGCAGCTTGTCAGGCACAGATACGCAGTATTTT. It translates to CASSLSGTDTQYF.

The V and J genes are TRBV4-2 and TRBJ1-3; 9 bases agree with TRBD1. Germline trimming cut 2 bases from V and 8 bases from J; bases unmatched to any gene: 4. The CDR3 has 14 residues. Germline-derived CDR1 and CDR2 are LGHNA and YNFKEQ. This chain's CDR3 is CASSQTGGFDTIYF. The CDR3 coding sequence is TGTGCCAGCAGCCAAACAGGGGGCTTTGACACCATATATTTT.

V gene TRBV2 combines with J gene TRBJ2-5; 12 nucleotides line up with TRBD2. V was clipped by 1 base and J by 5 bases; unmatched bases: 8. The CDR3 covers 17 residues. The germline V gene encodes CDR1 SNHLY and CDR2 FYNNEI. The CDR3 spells CASSEVPSGGAWETQYF. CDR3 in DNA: TGTGCCAGCAGTGAAGTTCCTAGCGGGGGGGCATGGGAGACCCAGTACTTC.

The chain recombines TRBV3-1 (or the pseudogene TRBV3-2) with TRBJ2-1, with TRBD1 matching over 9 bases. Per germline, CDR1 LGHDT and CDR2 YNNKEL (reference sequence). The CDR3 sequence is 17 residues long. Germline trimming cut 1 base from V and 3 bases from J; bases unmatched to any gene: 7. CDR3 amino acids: CASSQVPPGQGYNEQFF. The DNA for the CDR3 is TGTGCCAGCAGCCAAGTCCCACCGGGACAGGGCTACAATGAGCAGTTCTTC.

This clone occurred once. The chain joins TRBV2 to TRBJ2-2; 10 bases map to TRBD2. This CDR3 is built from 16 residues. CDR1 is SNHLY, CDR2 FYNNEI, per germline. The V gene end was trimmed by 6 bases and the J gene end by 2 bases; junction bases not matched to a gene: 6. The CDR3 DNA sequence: TGTGCCAGCAGATTGGCTAGCGGGGGAAACACCGGGGAGCTGTTTTTT. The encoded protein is CASRLASGGNTGELFF.

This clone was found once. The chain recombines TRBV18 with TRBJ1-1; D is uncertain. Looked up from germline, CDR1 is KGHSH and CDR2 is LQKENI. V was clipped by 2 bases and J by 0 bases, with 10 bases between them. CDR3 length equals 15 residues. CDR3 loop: CASSPVLGLNTEAFF. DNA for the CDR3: TGTGCCAGCTCACCAGTCCTCGGGCTGAACACTGAAGCTTTCTTT.

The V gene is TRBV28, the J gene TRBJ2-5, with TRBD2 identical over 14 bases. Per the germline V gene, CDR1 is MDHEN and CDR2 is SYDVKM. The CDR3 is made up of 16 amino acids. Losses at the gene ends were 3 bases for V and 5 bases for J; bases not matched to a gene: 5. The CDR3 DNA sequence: TGTGCCAGCAGTTTGACTAGCGGGGGGGCCGGGGAGACCCAGTACTTC. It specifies CASSLTSGGAGETQYF. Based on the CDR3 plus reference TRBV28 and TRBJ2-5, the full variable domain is DVKVTQSSRYLVKRTGEKVFLECVQDMDHENMFWYRQDPGLGLRLIYFSYDVKMKEKGDIPEGYSVSREKKERFSLILESASTNQTSMYLCASSLTSGGAGETQYFGPGTRLLVL.

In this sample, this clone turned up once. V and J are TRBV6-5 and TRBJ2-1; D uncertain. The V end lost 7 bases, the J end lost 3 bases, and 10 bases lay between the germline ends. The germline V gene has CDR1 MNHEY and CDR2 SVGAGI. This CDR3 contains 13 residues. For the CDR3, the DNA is TGTGCCAGCACGGAACAGTACTACAATGAGCAGTTCTTC. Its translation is CASTEQYYNEQFF.

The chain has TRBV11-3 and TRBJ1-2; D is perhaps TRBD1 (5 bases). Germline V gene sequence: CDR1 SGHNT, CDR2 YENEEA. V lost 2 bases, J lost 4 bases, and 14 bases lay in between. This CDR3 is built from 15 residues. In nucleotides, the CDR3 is TGTGCCAGCAGCTTAAGGGCAGGGTCTCGCTATGGCTACACCTTC. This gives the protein CASSLRAGSRYGYTF.

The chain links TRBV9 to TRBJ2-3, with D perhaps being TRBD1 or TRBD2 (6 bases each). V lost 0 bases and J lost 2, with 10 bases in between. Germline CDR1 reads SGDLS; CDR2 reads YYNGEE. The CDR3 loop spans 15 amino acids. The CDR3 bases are TGTGCCAGCAGCGTAGTAGGGGGGCCCACAGATACGCAGTATTTT. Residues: CASSVVGGPTDTQYF.